This T cell receptor (beta chain) came from a study of cytomegalovirus exposure and HLA in healthy donors. Study observations and caveats: Indistinguishability led to the exclusion of some V segments, TRBV6-2 and TRBV6-3 included. The study found most TCR sequences rare, yet found some public TCRs in many donors.

CDR1 is SGHRS, CDR2 YFSETQ, per germline. This CDR3 is 17 amino acids long. V shed 0 bases and J 5 bases; nucleotides not matched to a gene: 10. Vbeta (60) and Jbeta (13) primers were used in the PCR. The data were produced by immunoSEQ multiplex PCR, yet TCRdb's version contains in-frame clones alone and is incomplete. The table records some 140,000 clones, roughly 85% of them present only once. Points on this clone: What it recognizes is unknown.

The chain carries TRBV5-1 and TRBJ2-2, with 7 nucleotides matching TRBD2. Sequencing used PBMCs. This sequence was found in a man between 35 and 55 years old in good health and CMV-seropositive. CDR3 sequence (DNA): TGCGCCAGCAGCTTGGCCCTGGGGGGGATCCGGACCGGGGAGCTGTTTTTT. Translation gives CASSLALGGIRTGELFF.